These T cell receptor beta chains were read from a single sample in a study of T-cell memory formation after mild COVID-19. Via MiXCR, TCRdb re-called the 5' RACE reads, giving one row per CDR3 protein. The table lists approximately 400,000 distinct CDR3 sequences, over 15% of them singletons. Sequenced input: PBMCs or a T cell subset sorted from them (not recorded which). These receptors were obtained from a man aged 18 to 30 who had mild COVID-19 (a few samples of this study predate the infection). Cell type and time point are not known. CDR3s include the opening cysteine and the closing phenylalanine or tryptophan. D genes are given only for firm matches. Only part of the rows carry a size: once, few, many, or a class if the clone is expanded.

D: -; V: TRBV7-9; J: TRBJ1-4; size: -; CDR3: CASSDANEKLFF; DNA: TGTGCCAGCAGCGACGCTAATGAAAAACTGTTTTTT
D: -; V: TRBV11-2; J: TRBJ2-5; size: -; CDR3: CASSLARLAETQYF; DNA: TGTGCCAGCAGCTTAGCCCGTCTAGCAGAGACCCAGTACTTC
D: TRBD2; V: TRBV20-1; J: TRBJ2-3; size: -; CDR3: CSATDWLAGGIDTQYF; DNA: TGCAGTGCTACGGATTGGCTAGCGGGGGGGATAGATACGCAGTATTTT
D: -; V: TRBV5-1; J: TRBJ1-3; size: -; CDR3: CASSPGGTSGNTIYF; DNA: TGCGCCAGCAGCCCGGGTGGAACCTCTGGAAACACCATATATTTT
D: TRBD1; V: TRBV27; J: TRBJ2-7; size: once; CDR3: CAPTGGSYEQYF; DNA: TGTGCCCCGACAGGGGGCTCCTACGAGCAGTACTTC
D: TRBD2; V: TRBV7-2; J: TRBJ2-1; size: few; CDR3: CASSSFPSGGAVEQFF; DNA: TGTGCCAGCAGCTCCTTTCCTAGCGGGGGGGCCGTTGAGCAGTTCTTC
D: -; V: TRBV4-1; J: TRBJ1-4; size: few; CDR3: CASSQVITVKLFF; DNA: TGCGCCAGCAGCCAAGTTATTACAGTAAAACTGTTTTTT
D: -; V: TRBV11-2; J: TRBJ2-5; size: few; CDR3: CASSTPRVSETQYF; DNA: TGTGCCAGCAGCACTCCGCGGGTTTCAGAGACCCAGTACTTC
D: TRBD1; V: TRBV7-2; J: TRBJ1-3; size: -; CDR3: CASSYTGQAYSGNTIYF; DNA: TGTGCCAGCAGCTATACCGGACAGGCGTACTCTGGAAACACCATATATTTT
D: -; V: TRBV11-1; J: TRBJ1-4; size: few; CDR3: CASSATSTGGEKLFF; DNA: TGTGCCAGCAGTGCCACTTCGACCGGAGGGGAAAAACTGTTTTTT
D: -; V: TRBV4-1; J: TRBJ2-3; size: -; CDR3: CASSQMSHTDTQYF; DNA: TGCGCCAGCAGCCAAATGTCCCACACAGATACGCAGTATTTT
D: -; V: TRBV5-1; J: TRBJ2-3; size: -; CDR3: CASRRWTDSTDTQYF; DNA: TGCGCCAGCAGGAGATGGACAGATAGCACAGATACGCAGTATTTT
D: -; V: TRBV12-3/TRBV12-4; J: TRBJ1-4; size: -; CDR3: CASSQGRNEKLFF; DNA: TGTGCCAGCAGTCAGGGGCGAAATGAAAAACTGTTTTTT
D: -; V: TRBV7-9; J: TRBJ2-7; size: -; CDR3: CASSLSGLVSYEQYF; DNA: TGTGCCAGCAGCTTAAGCGGGCTAGTCTCCTACGAGCAGTACTTC
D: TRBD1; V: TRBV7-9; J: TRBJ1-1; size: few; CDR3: CAGSRQGAEAFF; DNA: TGTGCCGGCAGCCGGCAGGGGGCCGAAGCTTTCTTT
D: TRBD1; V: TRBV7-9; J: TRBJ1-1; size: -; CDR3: CASSFDRGLTFF; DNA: TGTGCCAGCAGCTTCGACAGGGGGCTAACTTTCTTT
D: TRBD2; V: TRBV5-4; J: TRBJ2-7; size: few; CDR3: CASSLRAGGLEQYF; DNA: TGTGCCAGCAGCTTGAGGGCGGGGGGCCTCGAGCAGTACTTC
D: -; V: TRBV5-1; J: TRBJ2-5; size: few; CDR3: CASSLVGVVAQYF; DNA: TGCGCCAGCAGCTTGGTCGGTGTGGTCGCCCAGTACTTC
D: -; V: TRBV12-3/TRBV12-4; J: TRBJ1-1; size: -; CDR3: CASSPDGTRSFF; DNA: TGTGCCAGCAGTCCCGACGGGACTCGATCTTTCTTT
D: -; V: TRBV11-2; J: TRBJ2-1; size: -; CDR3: CASTGGGWQYNEQFF; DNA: TGTGCCAGCACAGGGGGGGGTTGGCAATACAATGAGCAGTTCTTC
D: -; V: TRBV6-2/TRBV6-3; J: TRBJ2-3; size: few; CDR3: CASSYLGGHTDTQYF; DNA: TGTGCCAGCAGTTACCTGGGGGGACACACAGATACGCAGTATTTT
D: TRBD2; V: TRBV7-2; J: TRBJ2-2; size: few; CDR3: CASSLPGGGHGELFF; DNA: TGTGCCAGCAGCTTACCCGGGGGGGGGCACGGGGAGCTGTTTTTT
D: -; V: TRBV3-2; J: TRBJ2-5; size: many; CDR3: CASSPGLAGKQETQYF; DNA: TGTGCCAGCAGCCCGGGACTAGCCGGCAAGCAAGAGACCCAGTACTTC
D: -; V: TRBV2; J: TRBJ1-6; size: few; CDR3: CASRTGQNSPLHF; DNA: TGTGCCAGCAGGACCGGCCAAAATTCACCCCTCCACTTT
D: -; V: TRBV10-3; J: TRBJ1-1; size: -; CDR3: CAIKGTGSNTEAFF; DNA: TGTGCCATCAAGGGAACAGGGTCGAACACTGAAGCTTTCTTT
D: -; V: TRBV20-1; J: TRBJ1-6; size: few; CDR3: CSAYSRGPESPLHF; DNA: TGCAGTGCATATTCCAGGGGTCCAGAGTCACCCCTCCACTTT
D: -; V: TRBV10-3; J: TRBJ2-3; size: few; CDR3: CAISEVSETGTDTQYF; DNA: TGTGCCATCAGTGAGGTCTCCGAGACAGGCACAGATACGCAGTATTTT
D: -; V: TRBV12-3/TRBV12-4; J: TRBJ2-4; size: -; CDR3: CASSGGTNRKKIQYF; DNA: TGTGCCAGCAGTGGCGGGACAAACCGAAAAAAAATTCAGTACTTC